The 25 T cell receptor beta chains below all came from one sample that was sequenced in a study of blood T cell repertoires in COVID-19. Assay used: immunoSEQ multiplex PCR; TCRdb lists only in-frame clones, some missing. This sample has about 240,000 clones, with approximately 83% found just once. The sequenced sample consisted of PBMCs or T cells enriched from blood (not recorded which). The receptors derive from a woman aged 40 to 55 with acute COVID-19.

The J gene is TRBJ2-3, the V gene TRBV15, with TRBD1 matching 7 bases. Germline V lookup: CDR1 LNHNV, CDR2 YYDKDF (reference sequence). Germline trimming cut 3 bases from V and 2 bases from J; bases unmatched to any gene: 8. The CDR3 is 16 residues long. The CDR3 protein is CATSRGDSGSTDTQYF. DNA for the CDR3: TGTGCCACCAGCAGGGGGGACAGCGGATCCACAGATACGCAGTATTTT.

The rearrangement joins TRBV6-5 to TRBJ2-1; D possibly corresponds to TRBD2 (6 bases). CDR3 length: 15 residues. The germline CDR1 and CDR2 sequences are MNHEY and SVGAGI. V was trimmed by 6 bases and J by 5 bases, leaving 17 bases between them. The CDR3 nucleotides read TGTGCCAGCAGCGACGGAGCGCGGGACCACAATGAGCAGTTCTTC. It translates to CASSDGARDHNEQFF.

This chain links TRBV15 with TRBJ2-3; 8 bases fit TRBD1. V was clipped by 4 bases and J by 0 bases; unmatched bases: 3. The CDR3 loop spans 15 amino acids. CDR1 is LNHNV and CDR2 is YYDKDF in the germline V gene (reference sequence). CDR3 amino acids: CATSTRGRSTDTQYF. CDR3 bases: TGTGCCACCAGCACCAGGGGGCGTAGCACAGATACGCAGTATTTT.

The chain joins TRBV5-1 to TRBJ1-1; 10 positions agree with TRBD1. The CDR3 is 18 residues long. The V gene end was trimmed by 1 base and the J gene end by 0 bases; junction bases not matched to a gene: 9. Looked up from germline, CDR1 is SGHRS and CDR2 is YFSETQ. CDR3 nucleotide sequence: TGCGCCAGCAGCTTGTTCCTCCCGGGACAGGGGTTGAACACTGAAGCTTTCTTT. It is translated as CASSLFLPGQGLNTEAFF.

The chain employs TRBV6-5 and TRBJ2-3; 8 bases agree with TRBD1. The CDR3 is 13 amino acids. The germline V gene encodes CDR1 MNHEY and CDR2 SVGAGI. Losses at the gene ends were 6 bases for V and 6 bases for J; bases not matched to a gene: 5. CDR3 in DNA: TGTGCCAGCAGGGAGGACAGGGACGATACGCAGTATTTT. Encoded protein: CASREDRDDTQYF.

J is TRBJ2-2 and V is TRBV9, with 8 bases identical to TRBD2. This CDR3 has 15 residues. V gave up 4 bases and J gave up 1 base; unmatched junction bases: 3. Looked up from germline, CDR1 is SGDLS and CDR2 is YYNGEE. CDR3 bases: TGTGCCAGCAGCCACAGCGGGGGGAACACCGGGGAGCTGTTTTTT. Translation gives CASSHSGGNTGELFF.

This clone appeared a single time. This chain uses TRBV3-1 (or the pseudogene TRBV3-2) with TRBJ1-3, with 7 bases fitting TRBD1. Per germline, CDR1 LGHDT and CDR2 YNNKEL (reference sequence). V was pared by 4 bases and J by 3 bases, with 3 bases of the junction left unmatched. The CDR3 has 14 amino acids. The DNA for the CDR3 is TGTGCCAGCAGCCGCGACAGGGTTGGAAACACCATATATTTT. Translation gives CASSRDRVGNTIYF.

About this clone itself: Other DNA sequences in the sample encode the same CDR3. This chain joins TRBV4-2 and TRBJ2-2, with TRBD2 matching 8 bases. Germline CDR1 LGHNA, CDR2 YNFKEQ. The CDR3 is made up of 17 amino acids. With 2 bases clipped from V and 2 bases from J, the junction kept 7 bases outside the gene matches. CDR3 DNA: TGTGCCAGCAGCCAACCCGATCTAGCGGGTAACACCGGGGAGCTGTTTTTT. Translation gives CASSQPDLAGNTGELFF.

The chain combines TRBV18 with TRBJ1-1; possibly TRBD1 for D (6 bases). The V end was cut by 5 bases, the J end by 2 bases, with 12 bases between. Germline assignment: CDR1 KGHSH and CDR2 LQKENI. CDR3 length equals 14 residues. In DNA, the CDR3 is TGTGCCAGCTCAGCCGCGGACAGTAACACTGAAGCTTTCTTT. Its translation is CASSAADSNTEAFF. The full variable domain, its missing parts supplied by reference TRBV18 and TRBJ1-1, is NAGVMQNPRHLVRRRGQEARLRCSPMKGHSHVYWYRQLPEEGLKFMVYLQKENIIDESGMPKERFSAEFPKEGPSILRIQQVVRGDSAAYFCASSAADSNTEAFFGQGTRLTVV.

The chain employs TRBV5-1 and TRBJ1-1; maybe TRBD1 (6 bases). The ends were cut back, 3 bases at V and 1 base at J, with 10 bases in the middle. Germline assignment: CDR1 SGHRS and CDR2 YFSETQ. The CDR3 sequence is 14 residues long. CDR3 sequence: CASSYGTQNTEAFF. DNA for the CDR3: TGCGCCAGCAGCTACGGGACACAGAACACTGAAGCTTTCTTT.

This chain uses TRBV29-1 with TRBJ1-4; TRBD1 might be the D (5 bases). V was trimmed by 4 bases and J by 4 bases, leaving 7 bases between them. Germline values: CDR1 SQVTM, CDR2 ANQGSEA. This CDR3 contains 12 residues. Written as DNA, the CDR3 is TGCAGCGTTGGACAGAGTAATGAAAAACTGTTTTTT. Amino acids: CSVGQSNEKLFF.

V gene TRBV3-1 (or the pseudogene TRBV3-2) combines with J gene TRBJ2-2, with unresolved D. The ends were cut back, 3 bases at V and 8 bases at J, with 7 bases in the middle. CDR3 length: 12 residues. Germline V gene sequence: CDR1 LGHDT, CDR2 YNNKEL (reference sequence). CDR3 nucleotide sequence: TGTGCCAGCAGCCAGGGCCTTGGGGAGCTGTTTTTT. Its translation: CASSQGLGELFF.

The chain links TRBV10-2 to TRBJ2-3, with TRBD2 matching 13 bases. J gave up 6 bases and V 4 bases, and 13 bases lay outside the gene matches. Germline V gives CDR1 WSHSY, CDR2 SAAADI. The CDR3 loop spans 18 amino acids. The CDR3 DNA reads as TGCGCCAGCAGTGGGACTAGCGGGAGCATCCCCGGTTCGGATACGCAGTATTTT. Protein product: CASSGTSGSIPGSDTQYF.

The chain combines TRBV24-1 with TRBJ2-7; 9 nucleotides match TRBD1. The CDR3 is 16 amino acids. The V and J ends lost 4 bases and 2 bases, in that order; junction bases with no gene match: 8. The V gene's germline CDR1 is KGHDR and CDR2 SFDVKD. This CDR3 is CATSELGQGSTYEQYF. CDR3 sequence (DNA): TGTGCCACCAGTGAACTGGGACAGGGCAGCACCTACGAGCAGTACTTC.

V usage is TRBV29-1 and J usage is TRBJ2-3, with a tentative D call TRBD1 (5 bases). Germline V CDR1 and CDR2: SQVTM, ANQGSEA. V dropped 1 base and J dropped 5 bases, with 10 bases sitting between them. The CDR3 extends over 13 amino acids. In nucleotides, the CDR3 is TGCAGCGTTGAAGTGATCAGGGAAGATACGCAGTATTTT. Its protein product is CSVEVIREDTQYF.

The chain recombines TRBV7-8 with TRBJ2-1, with D uncertain. CDR1 is SGHVS, CDR2 FQNEAQ, per germline. V lost 1 base and J 11 bases, leaving 12 bases between the germline ends. The CDR3 loop spans 13 amino acids. As DNA, the CDR3 is TGTGCCAGCAGCTTAGGCAGTCCAATGAAGCAGTTCTTC. Protein sequence: CASSLGSPMKQFF.

The V and J genes are TRBV6-5 and TRBJ1-5; tentative D call: TRBD1 (5 bases). The CDR3 is 13 amino acids. The germline CDR1 and CDR2 sequences are MNHEY and SVGAGI. The germline V and J ends were trimmed by 2 bases and 7 bases, with 9 bases remaining between them. This CDR3 reads CASSYGDSQPQHF. CDR3 DNA: TGTGCCAGCAGTTACGGTGACAGCCAGCCCCAGCATTTT.

The chain employs TRBV29-1 and TRBJ2-3, with TRBD2 identical over 8 bases. The CDR3 is 13 amino acids. Germline CDR1 and CDR2: SQVTM and ANQGSEA. Trimming took 7 bases from V and 6 from J; bases not matched to a gene: 9. In nucleotides, the CDR3 is TGCAGCGCGTTAGCGGGGCAAGTGGATACGCAGTATTTT. As protein: CSALAGQVDTQYF.

This chain joins TRBV3-1 (or the pseudogene TRBV3-2) and TRBJ2-3, with D possibly being TRBD2 (6 bases). V was pared by 5 bases and J by 11 bases, with 11 bases between. This CDR3 is built from 11 residues. CDR1 and CDR2 (germline): LGHDT, YNNKEL (reference sequence). This CDR3 is CASSSGTWQYF. In DNA, the CDR3 is TGTGCCAGCAGCTCCGGGACTTGGCAGTATTTT.

The V call is TRBV4-1, the J call TRBJ2-6, with 7 bases identical to TRBD1. The CDR3 runs 19 residues. Germline CDR1 and CDR2: MGHRA and YSYEKL. With V trimmed by 2 bases and J by 3 bases, 13 bases remained unmatched. This CDR3 is CASSQPFSRGLGGANVLTF. The CDR3 DNA sequence: TGCGCCAGCAGCCAACCCTTCTCTAGGGGGCTAGGTGGGGCCAACGTCCTGACTTTC.

The rearrangement links TRBV15 to TRBJ1-1, with D unclear. The CDR3 has 12 amino acids. The germline V and J ends were trimmed by 6 bases and 4 bases, with 9 bases remaining between them. Germline lookup yields CDR1 LNHNV and CDR2 YYDKDF (reference sequence). The CDR3 DNA is TGTGCCACCAGTCGGGTGGCCACTGAAGCTTTCTTT. Amino acids: CATSRVATEAFF.

As concerns this clone: Other DNA sequences in the same sample also yield this CDR3. V usage is TRBV5-4 and J usage is TRBJ1-1; unclear D gene. The germline gives CDR1 SGHNT, CDR2 YYREEE (reference sequence). The CDR3 spans 11 residues. Between the trimmed V and J ends, which lost 0 bases and 7 bases, there was a span of 4 bases. The CDR3: CASSLAGEAFF. The CDR3 bases are TGTGCCAGCAGCTTGGCGGGTGAAGCTTTCTTT.

J is TRBJ1-1 and V is TRBV7-8, with TRBD1 matching 8 bases. The CDR3 sequence is 17 residues long. V was pared by 5 bases and J by 5 bases, with 16 bases of the junction left unmatched. The V gene's germline CDR1 is SGHVS and CDR2 FQNEAQ. The CDR3 DNA reads as TGTGCCAGCAGCGTGGACAGGGTCGGGTCAGTGGGAACTGAAGCTTTCTTT. Its protein product is CASSVDRVGSVGTEAFF.

V usage is TRBV9 and J usage is TRBJ1-2; D ambiguous. V was trimmed by 0 bases and J by 7 bases, leaving 13 bases between them. The CDR3 loop spans 14 amino acids. Germline V gene lookup returns CDR1 SGDLS and CDR2 YYNGEE. CDR3 DNA: TGTGCCAGCAGCGTAGCAGAGCGGGTGGGTGGCTACACCTTC. This encodes CASSVAERVGGYTF.

The chain has TRBV5-4 and TRBJ2-1, with TRBD2 matching over 7 bases. V trimming: 5 bases; J trimming: 12 bases; junction bases outside the gene matches: 17. CDR1 is SGHNT, CDR2 YYREEE, per germline (reference sequence). CDR3 length equals 15 residues. The CDR3: CASSPEAPAGEAQFF. The CDR3 DNA reads TGTGCCAGCAGTCCCGAAGCCCCGGCGGGAGAGGCGCAGTTCTTC. Drawing the rest from reference TRBV5-4 and TRBJ2-1, the complete variable domain is ETGVTQSPTHLIKTRGQQVTLRCSSQSGHNTVSWYQQALGQGPQFIFQYYREEENGRGNFPPRFSGLQFPNYSSELNVNALELDDSALYLCASSPEAPAGEAQFFGPGTRLTVL.